The rows below give T cell receptor beta chains drawn from one sample of a study of chemoradiotherapy in HPV16-positive cancers. Clones were read by immunoSEQ multiplex PCR, and TCRdb kept only the in-frame ones, dropping some. The sample lists about 6,700 clones, about nine tenths seen once, with 2% to 2.5% in the top ten. The sample was tumor tissue, taken from a patient who underwent chemoradiotherapy. These receptors were collected from a human donor with HPV-associated anogenital cancer. CDR3s include the opening cysteine and the closing phenylalanine or tryptophan.

V: TRBV18; J: TRBJ2-1; CDR3: CASSPPNPNEQFF
V: TRBV6-1; J: TRBJ1-3; CDR3: CASSAVRVSGNTIYF
V: TRBV4-3; J: TRBJ1-2; CDR3: CASSQEGLTGGDYGYTF
V: TRBV19; J: TRBJ2-5; CDR3: CASSGQSRETQYF
V: TRBV2; J: TRBJ2-1; CDR3: CASSDLGHEQFF
V: TRBV27; J: TRBJ1-5; CDR3: CASNPGNQPQHF
V: TRBV12-5; J: TRBJ1-2; CDR3: CASGLARELERLNYGYTF
V: TRBV7-6; J: TRBJ2-5; CDR3: CASSSDRAGETQYF
V: TRBV11-2; J: TRBJ2-2; CDR3: CASTLRDPAGELFF
V: TRBV19; J: TRBJ1-4; CDR3: CASRPGFINEKLFF
V: TRBV11-2; J: TRBJ1-1; CDR3: CASSLYGQVTEAFF
V: TRBV6-1; J: TRBJ2-7; CDR3: CASTGQGAPAGQYF
V: TRBV6-6; J: TRBJ2-5; CDR3: CASSYSSGQGRETQYF
V: TRBV7-6; J: TRBJ1-2; CDR3: CASSLDYGSSVGGYTF
V: TRBV5-1; J: TRBJ2-1; CDR3: CASSFLAGVESNEQFF
V: TRBV19; J: TRBJ2-3; CDR3: CASSIGTSTDTQYF
V: TRBV6-5; J: TRBJ2-7; CDR3: CASSDPRNYEQYF
V: TRBV6-5; J: TRBJ1-2; CDR3: CASSYDWGQGYTF
V: TRBV19; J: TRBJ1-1; CDR3: CASSIVGGRSLSVLPFF
V: TRBV4-1; J: TRBJ1-6; CDR3: CASSQDGNSPLHF
V: TRBV6-4; J: TRBJ2-3; CDR3: CASSGSGDTQYF
V: TRBV5-1; J: TRBJ2-7; CDR3: CASGTSSGSGYEQYF
V: TRBV5-4; J: TRBJ1-2; CDR3: CASSLGAGRYGYTF
V: TRBV6-5; J: TRBJ2-2; CDR3: CASSYAGTEDTGELFF
V: TRBV7-9; J: TRBJ2-7; CDR3: CASSLGWGQGYEQYF
V: TRBV19; J: TRBJ2-5; CDR3: CASSIGSPTQTQYF
V: TRBV30; J: TRBJ1-1; CDR3: CAWSVISSLPTFF